A selection of T cell receptor beta chains follows, all from one sample in a study of shared T cell receptors in the human thymus. Method: immunoSEQ multiplex PCR; TCRdb's copy keeps in-frame clones and lacks some. The profile covers over 650,000 clones, with roughly 86% appearing a single time and approximately 0.0097% taken by the ten largest. These data also featured in a second study, about human thymus T cells.

Source material: thymocytes. These receptors originate from a boy in the first two years of life with a congenital heart defect. Each CDR3 is given with its conserved first and last residue. D genes are given only for firm matches. The listing skips clone size in some rows; elsewhere it reads once, few, many or a size class.

d_call clone_size j_call cdr3_length v_call cdr3_aa cdr3_nt
NA NA TRBJ1-6 15 TRBV28 CASRPGEASNSPLHF TGTGCCAGCAGGCCGGGGGAGGCAAGTAATTCACCCCTCCACTTT
NA once TRBJ1-1 15 TRBV29-1 CSVEDGRASNTEAFF TGCAGCGTTGAAGATGGCAGGGCGAGCAACACTGAAGCTTTCTTT
NA NA TRBJ2-7 14 TRBV7-8 CASSLAYSPTEQYF TGTGCCAGCAGCCTTGCGTACTCCCCTACCGAGCAGTACTTC
NA NA TRBJ2-5 15 TRBV6-5 CASSPMLGGAKTQYF TGTGCCAGCAGTCCAATGTTGGGTGGGGCTAAGACCCAGTACTTC
NA NA TRBJ2-5 14 TRBV5-4 CASSLALVEETQYF TGTGCCAGCAGCTTGGCACTAGTCGAAGAGACCCAGTACTTC
TRBD2 NA TRBJ2-4 16 TRBV6-1 CASSVAGGPSKNIQYF TGTGCCAGCAGTGTGGCGGGGGGGCCGTCAAAAAACATTCAGTACTTC
NA NA TRBJ2-7 15 TRBV28 CASSSPHRRSYEQYF TGTGCCAGCAGTTCCCCTCACAGGAGATCCTACGAGCAGTACTTC
TRBD2 once TRBJ2-2 17 TRBV19 CASTRQKEGGRAGELFF TGTGCCAGTACCCGTCAGAAAGAAGGCGGGAGGGCCGGGGAGCTGTTTTTT
TRBD1 NA TRBJ2-7 16 TRBV28 CASSSTRGQFTYEQYF TGTGCCAGCAGTTCCACCCGGGGACAGTTCACCTACGAGCAGTACTTC
NA NA TRBJ1-3 16 TRBV9 CASSVDAVLSGNTIYF TGTGCCAGCAGCGTAGATGCGGTGCTTTCTGGAAACACCATATATTTT
NA once TRBJ2-3 11 TRBV2 CASIRRGKQYF TGTGCCAGCATCAGAAGGGGGAAACAGTATTTT
TRBD1 NA TRBJ1-1 18 TRBV15 CATSRAEGQGRFCTEAFF TGTGCCACCAGCAGAGCCGAGGGACAGGGGCGTTTCTGCACTGAAGCTTTCTTT
NA NA TRBJ1-5 15 TRBV28 CASSLKRITNQPQHF TGTGCCAGCAGTTTGAAGCGGATTACCAATCAGCCCCAGCATTTT
NA NA TRBJ1-5 13 TRBV27 CASSQTGNQPQHF TGTGCCAGCAGCCAGACAGGCAATCAGCCCCAGCATTTT
NA few TRBJ1-3 15 TRBV6-6 CASRQGSSSGNTIYF TGTGCCAGCAGACAGGGTTCAAGCTCTGGAAACACCATATATTTT
NA NA TRBJ2-7 15 TRBV5-1 CASSLDRPYSYEQYF TGCGCCAGCAGCTTGGACAGACCCTACTCCTACGAGCAGTACTTC
NA NA TRBJ1-2 14 TRBV10-3 CAIKRDFDLYGYTF TGTGCCATCAAGCGGGACTTTGATCTTTATGGCTACACCTTC
TRBD1 NA TRBJ1-1 17 TRBV6-1 CASSDAWAGGMGTEAFF TGTGCCAGCAGTGATGCGTGGGCAGGGGGAATGGGGACTGAAGCTTTCTTT
TRBD1 once TRBJ2-3 14 TRBV5-4 CASRTGNPTDTQYF TGTGCCAGCAGGACAGGGAACCCCACAGATACGCAGTATTTT
TRBD2 NA TRBJ2-1 14 TRBV28 CASRAGAGYNEQFF TGTGCCAGCAGGGCGGGAGCAGGCTACAATGAGCAGTTCTTC
TRBD2 NA TRBJ2-3 17 TRBV7-2 CASSLGFGGRSTDTQYF TGTGCCAGCAGCTTAGGGTTCGGGGGGAGGAGCACAGATACGCAGTATTTT
TRBD1 NA TRBJ2-7 16 TRBV14 CASSPQGGRSNYEQYF TGTGCCAGCAGCCCTCAAGGGGGCAGGAGCAACTACGAGCAGTACTTC
NA once TRBJ2-7 14 TRBV2 CASSFPSGVYEQYF TGTGCCAGCAGCTTTCCCTCAGGGGTCTACGAGCAGTACTTC
TRBD1 NA TRBJ2-7 18 TRBV27 CASSLYPPPGQGPYEQYF TGTGCCAGCAGTTTGTACCCACCCCCGGGACAGGGCCCCTACGAGCAGTACTTC
NA NA TRBJ2-1 16 TRBV9 CASSQLDGGEWDEQFF TGTGCCAGCAGCCAATTGGACGGAGGGGAGTGGGATGAGCAGTTCTTC
TRBD2 NA TRBJ2-1 15 TRBV10-3 CAISESGRALDEQFF TGTGCCATCAGTGAGTCGGGGAGGGCCCTGGATGAGCAGTTCTTC
NA NA TRBJ1-1 15 TRBV10-1 CAIVWGREMNTEAFF TGCGCCATCGTCTGGGGGCGGGAGATGAACACTGAAGCTTTCTTT
NA NA TRBJ2-7 15 TRBV28 CASSSRTVDFYEQYF TGTGCCAGCAGTTCTCGGACAGTTGACTTCTACGAGCAGTACTTC
NA NA TRBJ1-1 15 TRBV6-5 CASSHPGQGNTEAFF TGTGCCAGCAGTCACCCGGGTCAAGGGAACACTGAAGCTTTCTTT
TRBD1 few TRBJ1-4 15 TRBV28 CASSIPGQYNEKLFF TGTGCCAGCAGTATCCCGGGACAGTATAATGAAAAACTGTTTTTT
NA NA TRBJ1-3 16 TRBV29-1 CSVEEGPGRAGNTIYF TGCAGCGTTGAAGAAGGGCCAGGGCGAGCCGGAAACACCATATATTTT
TRBD1 NA TRBJ2-2 15 TRBV6-1 CASSRKTGSAGELFF TGTGCCAGCAGCCGTAAGACAGGGTCAGCCGGGGAGCTGTTTTTT
TRBD2 NA TRBJ2-1 17 TRBV10-3 CAIKSGRTQSPWDEQFF TGTGCCATCAAGAGCGGGAGGACCCAGAGTCCCTGGGATGAGCAGTTCTTC
TRBD1 few TRBJ1-1 15 TRBV5-6 CASSYDRETLGEAFF TGTGCCAGCAGCTACGACAGGGAAACCCTTGGAGAAGCTTTCTTT
NA once TRBJ2-3 14 TRBV4-3 CASSQDWQYGTQYF TGCGCCAGCAGCCAAGATTGGCAGTATGGTACGCAGTATTTT
NA once TRBJ1-2 15 TRBV4-1 CASSPPQQRVHGYTF TGCGCCAGCAGCCCCCCTCAGCAGCGGGTTCATGGCTACACCTTC
TRBD1 NA TRBJ1-2 15 TRBV5-1 CASSPGTAVNYGYTF TGCGCCAGCAGCCCCGGGACAGCGGTGAACTATGGCTACACCTTC
NA NA TRBJ2-3 14 TRBV28 CASSQRTGQPVRYF TGTGCCAGCAGCCAAAGAACGGGACAACCTGTCCGGTATTTT
NA NA TRBJ2-3 15 TRBV19 CASSILASATDTQYF TGTGCCAGTAGTATACTAGCAAGTGCCACAGATACGCAGTATTTT
NA NA TRBJ1-1 17 TRBV14 CASSQDREVGRNTEAFF TGTGCCAGCAGCCAAGACCGCGAGGTGGGGAGAAACACTGAAGCTTTCTTT
NA NA TRBJ2-4 16 TRBV7-2 CASSRRNSQAKNIQYF TGTGCCAGCAGCCGAAGGAACAGCCAGGCCAAAAACATTCAGTACTTC
NA NA TRBJ1-3 13 TRBV30 CAWSPVSGNTIYF TGTGCCTGGAGTCCAGTATCTGGAAACACCATATATTTT
TRBD1 NA TRBJ2-3 14 TRBV29-1 CSVDKRTGEDTQYF TGCAGCGTTGATAAACGGACAGGGGAAGATACGCAGTATTTT
NA NA TRBJ1-5 15 TRBV19 CASSMGPNSNQPQHF TGTGCCAGTAGTATGGGCCCTAATAGCAATCAGCCCCAGCATTTT
NA NA TRBJ1-1 13 TRBV13 CASSLGGVREAFF TGTGCCAGCAGCTTAGGCGGGGTCAGAGAAGCTTTCTTT
NA NA TRBJ1-1 14 TRBV6-5 CASTPGGAGTEAFF TGTGCCAGCACCCCGGGAGGGGCGGGCACTGAAGCTTTCTTT
NA NA TRBJ1-5 16 TRBV28 CASSPLLAYGNQPQHF TGTGCCAGCAGCCCCCTCCTGGCTTATGGCAATCAGCCCCAGCATTTT
TRBD2 few TRBJ2-7 18 TRBV12-5 CASGLGTELAGKTYEQYF TGTGCTAGTGGTTTGGGAACCGAACTAGCGGGAAAAACCTACGAGCAGTACTTC
TRBD1 once TRBJ1-1 15 TRBV18 CASSPIRGLNTEAFF TGTGCCAGCTCACCAATAAGGGGGCTGAACACTGAAGCTTTCTTT
NA NA TRBJ2-3 16 TRBV12-5 CASGLDGSRGTDTQYF TGTGCTAGTGGTTTGGACGGTTCGCGTGGCACAGATACGCAGTATTTT
TRBD2 NA TRBJ2-3 17 TRBV5-1 CASSLGFLAGGSDTQYF TGCGCCAGCAGCTTGGGGTTTCTAGCGGGAGGGTCAGATACGCAGTATTTT
NA NA TRBJ2-1 18 TRBV2 CASSDQRPPFSSYNEQFF TGTGCCAGCAGTGACCAGCGGCCTCCCTTTAGCTCCTACAATGAGCAGTTCTTC
TRBD1 NA TRBJ1-1 18 TRBV30 CAWRCFSPGQGMNTEAFF TGTGCCTGGAGGTGTTTTAGTCCGGGACAGGGGATGAACACTGAAGCTTTCTTT
NA NA TRBJ2-1 15 TRBV4-3 CASSQVLQGFNEQFF TGCGCCAGCAGCCAAGTCCTGCAGGGGTTCAATGAGCAGTTCTTC
NA NA TRBJ2-7 14 TRBV21-1 CASYLGQGTYEQYF TGTGCCAGCTACCTTGGGCAGGGGACCTACGAGCAGTACTTC
TRBD1 NA TRBJ2-1 14 TRBV5-1 CASSSRDRSNEQFF TGCGCCAGCAGCTCACGGGACAGGTCCAATGAGCAGTTCTTC
NA once TRBJ1-2 16 TRBV18 CASSSSMREGNYGYTF TGTGCCAGCTCATCCTCTATGAGGGAGGGCAACTATGGCTACACCTTC